What follows describes a single T cell receptor beta chain. Its matching antigen is unknown. Looked up from germline, CDR1 is MNHEY and CDR2 is SVGAGI. V lost 5 bases, J lost 6 bases, and 11 bases lay in between. The CDR3 totals 13 residues. Only in-frame clones appear in the TCRdb table, and some are missing; sequencing was by immunoSEQ multiplex PCR. This sample has some 110,000 clones; roughly 87% occur once, and the top ten carry approximately 8.2%. These data belong to a study of T cell responses to AZD1222 COVID-19 vaccine. Study-wide points: White British donors predominated, females outnumbered males, and clonal diversity was possibly underestimated. Seropositivity was recorded at baseline in only 6 or 7 AZD1222 recipients. All repertoire sampling was performed exclusively after the peak T cell response.

The TCR comes from an adult who received the AZD1222 COVID-19 vaccine. Sample: peripheral blood, taken 28 days after the second AZD1222 dose. This sequence joins TRBV6-5 and TRBJ1-5; weak D call: TRBD1 (6 bases). The CDR3 bases are TGTGCCAGCAGTCCAGGGGATTTTCAGCCCCAGCATTTT. The encoded protein is CASSPGDFQPQHF.